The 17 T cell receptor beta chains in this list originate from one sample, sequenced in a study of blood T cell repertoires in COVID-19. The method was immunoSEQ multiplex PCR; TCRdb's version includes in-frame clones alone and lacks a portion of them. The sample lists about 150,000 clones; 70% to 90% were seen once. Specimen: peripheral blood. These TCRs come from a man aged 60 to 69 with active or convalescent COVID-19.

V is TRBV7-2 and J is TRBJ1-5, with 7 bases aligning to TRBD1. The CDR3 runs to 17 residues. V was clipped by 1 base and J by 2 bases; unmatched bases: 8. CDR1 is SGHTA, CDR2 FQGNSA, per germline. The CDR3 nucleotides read TGTGCCAGCAGCTTAGAGGGGCGACAGGGTCGCAATCAGCCCCAGCATTTT. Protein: CASSLEGRQGRNQPQHF.

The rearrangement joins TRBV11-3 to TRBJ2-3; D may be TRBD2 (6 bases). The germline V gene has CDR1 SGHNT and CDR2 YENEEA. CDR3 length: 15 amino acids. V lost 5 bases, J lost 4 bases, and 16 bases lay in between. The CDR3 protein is CASSPRSGFADTQYF. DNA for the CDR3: TGTGCCAGCAGCCCAAGGAGCGGGTTCGCAGATACGCAGTATTTT. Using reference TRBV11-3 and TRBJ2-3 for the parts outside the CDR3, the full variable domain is EAGVVQSPRYKIIEKKQPVAFWCNPISGHNTLYWYLQNLGQGPELLIRYENEEAVDDSQLPKDRFSAERLKGVDSTLKIQPAELGDSAVYLCASSPRSGFADTQYFGPGTRLTVL.

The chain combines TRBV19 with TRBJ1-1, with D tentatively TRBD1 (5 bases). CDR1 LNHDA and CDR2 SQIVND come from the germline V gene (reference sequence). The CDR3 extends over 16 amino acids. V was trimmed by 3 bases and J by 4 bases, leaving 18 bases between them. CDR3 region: CASSIWSGSKGTEAFF. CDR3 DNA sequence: TGTGCCAGTAGTATCTGGTCAGGGTCGAAAGGCACTGAAGCTTTCTTT.

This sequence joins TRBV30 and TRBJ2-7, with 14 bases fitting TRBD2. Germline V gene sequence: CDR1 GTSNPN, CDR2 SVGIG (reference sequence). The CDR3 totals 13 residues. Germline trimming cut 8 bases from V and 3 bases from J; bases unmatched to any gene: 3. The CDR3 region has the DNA TGTGCCCACGGACTAGCGGGAGGCTACGAGCAGTACTTC. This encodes CAHGLAGGYEQYF.

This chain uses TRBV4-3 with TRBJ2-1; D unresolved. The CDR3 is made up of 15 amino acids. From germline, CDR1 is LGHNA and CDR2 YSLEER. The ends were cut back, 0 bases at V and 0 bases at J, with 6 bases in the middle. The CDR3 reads CASSQDDSSYNEQFF. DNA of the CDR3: TGCGCCAGCAGCCAAGATGATAGCTCCTACAATGAGCAGTTCTTC.

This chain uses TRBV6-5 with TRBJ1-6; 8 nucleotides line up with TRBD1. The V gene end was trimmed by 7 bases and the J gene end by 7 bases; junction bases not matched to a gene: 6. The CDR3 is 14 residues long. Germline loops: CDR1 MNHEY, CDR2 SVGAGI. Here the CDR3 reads CASTRQGPNSPLHF. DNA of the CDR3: TGTGCCAGCACTAGACAGGGGCCCAATTCACCCCTCCACTTT.

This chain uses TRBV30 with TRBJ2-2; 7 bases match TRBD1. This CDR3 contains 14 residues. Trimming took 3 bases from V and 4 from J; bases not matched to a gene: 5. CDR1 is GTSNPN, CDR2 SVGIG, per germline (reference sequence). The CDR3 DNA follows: TGTGCCTGGAGCTCGGGACAGTTCACCGGGGAGCTGTTTTTT. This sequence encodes CAWSSGQFTGELFF.

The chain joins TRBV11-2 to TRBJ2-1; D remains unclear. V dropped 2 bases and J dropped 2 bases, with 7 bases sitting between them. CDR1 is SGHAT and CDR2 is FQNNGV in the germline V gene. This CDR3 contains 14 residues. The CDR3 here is CASSLLETYNEQFF. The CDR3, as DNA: TGTGCCAGCAGCTTACTAGAAACCTACAATGAGCAGTTCTTC.

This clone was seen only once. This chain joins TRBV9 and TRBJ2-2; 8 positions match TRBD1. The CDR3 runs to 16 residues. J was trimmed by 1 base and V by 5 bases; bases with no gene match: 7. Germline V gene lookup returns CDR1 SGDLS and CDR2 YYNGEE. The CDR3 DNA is TGTGCCAGCAGGGAGGACAGGGCGGGGAACACCGGGGAGCTGTTTTTT. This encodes CASREDRAGNTGELFF.

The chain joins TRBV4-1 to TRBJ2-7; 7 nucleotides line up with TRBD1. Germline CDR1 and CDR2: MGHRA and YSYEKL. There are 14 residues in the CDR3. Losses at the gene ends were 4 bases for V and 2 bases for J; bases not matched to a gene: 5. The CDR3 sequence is CASSLRTGAYEQYF. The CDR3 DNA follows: TGCGCCAGCAGCCTGAGGACAGGCGCCTACGAGCAGTACTTC.

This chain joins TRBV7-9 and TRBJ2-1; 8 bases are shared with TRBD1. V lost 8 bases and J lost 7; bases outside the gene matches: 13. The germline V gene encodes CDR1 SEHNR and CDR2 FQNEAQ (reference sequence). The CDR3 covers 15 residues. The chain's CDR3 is CASASPRGLSNEQFF. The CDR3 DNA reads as TGTGCCAGCGCCTCCCCCAGGGGGCTGTCTAATGAGCAGTTCTTC.

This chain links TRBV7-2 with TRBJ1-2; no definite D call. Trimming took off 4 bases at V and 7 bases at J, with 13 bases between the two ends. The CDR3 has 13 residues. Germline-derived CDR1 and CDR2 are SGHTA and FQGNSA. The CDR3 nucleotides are TGTGCCAGCAGCTCGAGGCTGTGGCTTGGCTACACCTTC. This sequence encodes CASSSRLWLGYTF.

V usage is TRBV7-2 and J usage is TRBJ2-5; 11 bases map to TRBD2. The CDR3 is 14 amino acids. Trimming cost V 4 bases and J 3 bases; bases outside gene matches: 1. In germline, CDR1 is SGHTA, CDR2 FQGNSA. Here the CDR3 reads CASSWGLAEETQYF. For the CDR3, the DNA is TGTGCCAGCAGCTGGGGACTAGCGGAAGAGACCCAGTACTTC.

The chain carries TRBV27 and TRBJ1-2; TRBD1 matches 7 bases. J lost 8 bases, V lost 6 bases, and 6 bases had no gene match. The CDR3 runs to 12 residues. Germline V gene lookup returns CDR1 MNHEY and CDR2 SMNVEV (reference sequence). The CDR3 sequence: CASSTGDVGYTF. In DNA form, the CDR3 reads TGTGCCAGCAGCACAGGGGATGTAGGCTACACCTTC.

The chain's CDR3 is CASSSGTGEEKLFF. In nucleotides, the CDR3 is TGTGCCAGCAGCTCTGGAACAGGGGAGGAAAAACTGTTTTTT. This chain connects TRBV7-2 to TRBJ1-4; TRBD1 matches at 7 bases. V was clipped by 4 bases and J by 8 bases; unmatched bases: 7. This CDR3 is built from 14 residues. Germline CDR1 is SGHTA and CDR2 is FQGNSA.

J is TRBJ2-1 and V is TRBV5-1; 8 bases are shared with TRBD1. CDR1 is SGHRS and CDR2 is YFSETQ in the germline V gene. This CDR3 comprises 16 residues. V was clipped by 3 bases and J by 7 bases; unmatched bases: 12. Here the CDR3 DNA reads TGCGCCAGCAGCTACCGGACAGGGTCAACCTTTAATGAGCAGTTCTTC. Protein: CASSYRTGSTFNEQFF.

The CDR3 reads CASSQDLTSKRFNEQFF. The CDR3 coding sequence is TGCGCCAGCAGCCAAGATCTCACTAGTAAGAGGTTTAACGAGCAGTTCTTC. The V and J genes are TRBV4-3 and TRBJ2-1; tentatively, D is TRBD2 (5 bases). The CDR3 is made up of 17 amino acids. Trimming pared 0 bases from V and 10 bases from J, leaving 22 bases between. The germline V gene encodes CDR1 LGHNA and CDR2 YSLEER.